Shown below are 30 T cell receptor beta chains from a single sample sequenced in a study of vaccination and CD4 T cells after COVID-19. Noted treatment: approximately nine-day PBMC culture with coronavirus spike peptide pools or control peptides (ViraFEST assay). Those CD4+ T cells from the unexposed donor predate the COVID-19 pandemic (2011-2018). Their target antigens are unknown. Once obtained from cultured CD4+ T cells, the DNA was sequenced using the Oncomine TCR Beta short-read assay. TCRdb independently ran MiXCR on the PCR reads; one entry per CDR3 protein. The data contain about 1,300 distinct CDR3 sequences, around 13% of them singletons. Sequencing was carried out using CD4+ T cells from blood, cultured in vitro. The receptors stem from a human donor in good health.

This clonotype rates as medium-sized. This chain joins TRBV19 and TRBJ2-3; D remains unclear. The CDR3 extends over 13 amino acids. V lost 6 bases and J lost 6, with 13 bases in between. Germline values: CDR1 LNHDA, CDR2 SQIVND (reference sequence). CDR3 nucleotides: TGTGCCAGTAGCCGGCGTTGGTCGGATACGCAGTATTTT. Its protein product is CASSRRWSDTQYF. Based on the CDR3 plus reference TRBV19 and TRBJ2-3, the full variable domain is DGGITQSPKYLFRKEGQNVTLSCEQNLNHDAMYWYRQDPGQGLRLIYYSQIVNDFQKGDIAEGYSVSREKKESFPLTVTSAQKNPTAFYLCASSRRWSDTQYFGPGTRLTVL.

In its sample, this clonotype is large. The J gene is TRBJ1-2, the V gene TRBV24-1; 9 bases fit TRBD1. The CDR3 covers 15 residues. Germline V gives CDR1 KGHDR, CDR2 SFDVKD. J was trimmed by 4 bases and V by 4 bases; bases with no gene match: 6. DNA of the CDR3: TGTGCCACCAGTGACCAGGACAGGGGAGGCTATGGCTACACCTTC. This gives the protein CATSDQDRGGYGYTF.

This clonotype was seen a few times. This sequence joins TRBV2 and TRBJ2-3; perhaps TRBD2 as D (6 bases). Germline CDR1 SNHLY, CDR2 FYNNEI. V was cut by 3 bases and J by 5 bases, with 12 bases left in between. The CDR3 sequence is 14 residues long. The CDR3 DNA sequence: TGTGCCAGCAGTGAGAGTCTAGCGAGAGATACGCAGTATTTT. This codes for CASSESLARDTQYF.

The genes are TRBV11-2 and TRBJ2-7; 7 bases are shared with TRBD1. Trimming removed 4 bases from V and 3 bases from J; junction bases left unmatched: 9. CDR1 is SGHAT, CDR2 FQNNGV, per germline. The CDR3 contains 15 residues. This chain's CDR3 is CASSSYRGRNYEQYF. In nucleotides, the CDR3 is TGTGCCAGCAGCTCGTACAGGGGCCGAAACTACGAGCAGTACTTC.

This clonotype has a handful of counts. V usage is TRBV30 and J usage is TRBJ1-2, with D unclear. The germline gives CDR1 GTSNPN, CDR2 SVGIG (reference sequence). The CDR3 covers 12 residues. The germline V and J ends were trimmed by 0 bases and 8 bases, with 10 bases remaining between them. The CDR3 DNA reads TGTGCCTGGAGTGTTTCAGGAGAAGGCTACACCTTC. Translation gives CAWSVSGEGYTF.

The CDR3 DNA reads as TGTGCCAGTACAACACAGGCGGCCCGGGGGTATGGCTACACCTTC. Translating gives CASTTQAARGYGYTF. J is TRBJ1-2 and V is TRBV19; a weak D match, TRBD1 (5 bases). The CDR3 sequence is 15 residues long. V was cut by 7 bases and J by 5 bases, with 20 bases left in between. CDR1 and CDR2 from the germline V gene are LNHDA and SQIVND (reference sequence).

This clonotype is categorized as medium-sized (0.01 to 0.1%). V gene TRBV7-3 combines with J gene TRBJ2-3; 13 bases are shared with TRBD2. V was clipped by 4 bases and J by 4 bases; unmatched bases: 2. In germline, CDR1 is SGHTA, CDR2 FQGTGA. The CDR3 loop spans 15 amino acids. CDR3 DNA sequence: TGTGCCAGCAGCTCGGGACTAGCGGGACCAGATACGCAGTATTTT. This translates into CASSSGLAGPDTQYF. Drawing the rest from reference TRBV7-3 and TRBJ2-3, the complete variable domain is GAGVSQTPSNKVTEKGKYVELRCDPISGHTALYWYRQSLGQGPEFLIYFQGTGAADDSGLPNDRFFAVRPEGSVSTLKIQRTERGDSAVYLCASSSGLAGPDTQYFGPGTRLTVL.

By proportion, this clonotype is large. The J gene is TRBJ1-6, the V gene TRBV27, with 8 bases matching TRBD1. CDR1 MNHEY and CDR2 SMNVEV come from the germline V gene (reference sequence). V was pared by 5 bases and J by 10 bases, with 19 bases of the junction left unmatched. The CDR3 totals 18 residues. CDR3 in DNA: TGTGCCAGCAGTAAGACCCCAGGGGGCGCTTGGATGAGGTCACCCCTCCACTTT. Protein: CASSKTPGGAWMRSPLHF.

The CDR3 region is CASSFSPLHF. The CDR3, as DNA: TGTGCCAGCAGCTTTTCACCCCTCCACTTT. The V call is TRBV7-6, the J call TRBJ1-6; no reliable D call. Trimming shortened V by 3 bases and J by 9 bases, and 0 bases separated the two germline ends. The germline gives CDR1 SGHVS, CDR2 FNYEAQ. The CDR3 totals 10 residues.

This clonotype was seen a handful of times. The CDR3 DNA sequence: TGTGCCAGCAGTCCCAGGGGAGAGGGTGCTTACAATGAGCAGTTCTTC. Its translation is CASSPRGEGAYNEQFF. The chain links TRBV28 to TRBJ2-1; D might be TRBD1 (6 bases). The CDR3 has 16 residues. Between the trimmed V and J ends, which lost 5 bases and 4 bases, there was a span of 18 bases. Germline V CDR1 and CDR2: MDHEN, SYDVKM.

In this sample, this clonotype is large (0.1 to 1%). The chain links TRBV7-2 to TRBJ2-5, with unresolved D. The germline V gene has CDR1 SGHTA and CDR2 FQGNSA. The V end lost 5 bases, the J end lost 5 bases, and 9 bases lay between the germline ends. The CDR3 runs 12 residues. Written as DNA, the CDR3 is TGTGCCAGCAGCGCACTGGGCGAGACCCAGTACTTC. Protein product: CASSALGETQYF.

This clonotype is medium-sized. This chain connects TRBV20-1 to TRBJ2-1; TRBD2 matches 7 bases. From germline, CDR1 is DFQATT and CDR2 SNEGSKA (reference sequence). Germline trimming cut 0 bases from V and 4 bases from J; bases unmatched to any gene: 6. CDR3 length: 15 residues. CDR3 bases: TGCAGTGCTAGAGAAGGGACTACCTTATACAATGAGCAGTTCTTC. Its protein is CSAREGTTLYNEQFF.

Of note for this clonotype: A much larger clone sits a single nucleotide away, making a read error possible. This chain links TRBV7-3 with TRBJ1-1, with D perhaps TRBD1 (6 bases). The CDR3 totals 13 residues. Germline CDR1 is SGHTA and CDR2 is FQGTGA. In DNA form, the CDR3 reads TGTGTCAGCAGCTTAAGAAGGGGGACTGAAGCTTTCTTT. It yields the protein CVSSLRRGTEAFF. Looking up the rest from reference TRBV7-3 and TRBJ1-1 gives the full variable domain: GAGVSQTPSNKVTEKGKYVELRCDPISGHTALYWYRQSLGQGPEFLIYFQGTGAADDSGLPNDRFFAVRPEGSVSTLKIQRTERGDSAVYLCVSSLRRGTEAFFGQGTRLTVV.

A note on this clonotype: An end of the junction does not agree with germline; a read error may underlie this. The rearrangement uses TRBV11-2 and TRBJ2-3, with D possibly being TRBD2 (5 bases). The CDR3 is made up of 14 amino acids. Germline V lookup: CDR1 SGHAT, CDR2 FQNNGV. The CDR3 is CASSWSGSTYTQYF. The CDR3 DNA reads as TGTGCCAGCAGCTGGTCGGGGAGCACATATACGCAGTATTTT.

As regards this clonotype: A much larger clone differs from this one at a single base, so this may be a read error. J is TRBJ1-6 and V is TRBV2; no firm D call. Germline V CDR1 and CDR2: SNHLY, FYNNEI. The CDR3 contains 16 residues. CDR3 sequence: CASLRDTGPSSSPPHF. CDR3 sequence (DNA): TGTGCCAGCCTGAGAGATACCGGGCCTAGTAGTTCACCCCCCCACTTT.

This clonotype was observed a few times. This chain links TRBV18 with TRBJ2-3; D could derive from TRBD1 or TRBD2 (6 bases each). In germline, CDR1 is KGHSH, CDR2 LQKENI. CDR3 length: 15 amino acids. Trimming stripped 6 bases from V and 1 base from J, with 14 bases between. The CDR3 region is CASSARGPRTDTQYF. DNA for the CDR3: TGTGCCAGCTCTGCCCGGGGGCCTCGCACAGATACGCAGTATTTT.

Notes on this clonotype: Since a much larger clone is just one base distant, this may be a read error. The rearrangement links TRBV7-2 to TRBJ1-2; no clear D. The germline CDR1 and CDR2 sequences are SGHTA and FQGNSA. The CDR3 consists of 13 residues. CDR3 amino acids: CASSFEPRYGYAF. CDR3 nucleotides: TGTGCCAGCAGCTTCGAGCCACGCTATGGCTACGCCTTC.

In nucleotides, the CDR3 is TGTGCTAGTGGCCCCGGCAGGGACGAGCAGTACTTC. Protein sequence: CASGPGRDEQYF. The rearrangement uses TRBV12-5 and TRBJ2-7; D might be TRBD1 (5 bases). CDR3 size: 12 residues. CDR1 is LGHNT, CDR2 FRNRAP, per germline. V was shortened by 6 bases and J by 5 bases, with 11 bases between the two germline ends.

The J gene is TRBJ2-7, the V gene TRBV2, with TRBD1 as a possible D gene (5 bases). Germline CDR1 reads SNHLY; CDR2 reads FYNNEI. This CDR3 has 13 amino acids. The V end was cut by 3 bases, the J end by 3 bases, with 9 bases between. The CDR3 loop is CASSDRASYEQYF. The CDR3 DNA reads TGTGCCAGCAGTGACAGGGCGAGCTACGAGCAGTACTTC.

The rearrangement links TRBV20-1 to TRBJ2-1; 8 positions match TRBD2. The J segment lost 6 bases and the V segment lost 0 bases, leaving 7 bases of the junction unmatched. Looked up from germline, CDR1 is DFQATT and CDR2 is SNEGSKA (reference sequence). The CDR3 is 15 amino acids. The CDR3 is CSARDAAGESNEQFF. The CDR3 nucleotides are TGCAGTGCTAGAGATGCAGCGGGAGAAAGCAATGAGCAGTTCTTC.

This clonotype occurred a few times. This sequence joins TRBV5-4 and TRBJ2-1, with 9 bases fitting TRBD2. V dropped 4 bases and J dropped 2; count of bases not matched to a gene: 7. The CDR3 loop spans 16 amino acids. Germline loops: CDR1 SGHNT, CDR2 YYREEE (reference sequence). As DNA, the CDR3 is TGTGCCAGCAGCCAGCCTAGCGGGAATACCTACAATGAGCAGTTCTTC. This encodes CASSQPSGNTYNEQFF. The full variable domain, rest sourced from reference TRBV5-4 and TRBJ2-1, is ETGVTQSPTHLIKTRGQQVTLRCSSQSGHNTVSWYQQALGQGPQFIFQYYREEENGRGNFPPRFSGLQFPNYSSELNVNALELDDSALYLCASSQPSGNTYNEQFFGPGTRLTVL.

Of note for this clonotype: The junction departs from the called germline gene at one end, perhaps through a read error. The chain links TRBV6-2 or TRBV6-3 to TRBJ2-1, with a weak D call TRBD2 (6 bases). The germline V gene has CDR1 MNHEY and CDR2 SVGEGT. The CDR3 runs 18 residues. CDR3 in amino acids: CASSYPRLGGTSYNKQFF. The CDR3 bases are TGTGCCAGCAGTTACCCACGGTTGGGGGGTACCTCCTACAATAAGCAGTTCTTC.

This clonotype has more than one count but fewer than ten. The rearrangement links TRBV12-3 or TRBV12-4 to TRBJ1-5; no firm D call. Trimming cost V 2 bases and J 3 bases, with 5 bases left between them. The CDR3 sequence is 13 residues long. CDR3 sequence reads: CASSLSVNQPQHF. The CDR3 DNA reads TGTGCCAGCAGTTTATCAGTCAATCAGCCCCAGCATTTT.

This clonotype counts as large (0.1 to 1%). V gene TRBV20-1 combines with J gene TRBJ1-5, with 7 nucleotides matching TRBD1. Trimming removed 3 bases from V and 4 bases from J; junction bases left unmatched: 6. CDR3 length: 14 amino acids. Germline loops: CDR1 DFQATT, CDR2 SNEGSKA (reference sequence). The CDR3 DNA is TGCAGTGCTAGCTCGGACAGGATAAATCAGCCCCAGCATTTT. Its protein is CSASSDRINQPQHF.

By share, this clonotype ranks as large. This rearrangement joins TRBV7-2 to TRBJ1-1; D is unresolved. Germline assignment: CDR1 SGHTA and CDR2 FQGNSA. The CDR3 covers 14 residues. The V gene lost 4 bases and the J gene lost 1 base, with 10 bases spanning the gap. The chain's CDR3 is CASSSLGGNTEAFF. The CDR3 region has the DNA TGTGCCAGCAGCTCCCTGGGTGGGAACACTGAAGCTTTCTTT.

By sample share, this clonotype is medium-sized. The V call is TRBV28, the J call TRBJ1-5, with 7 nucleotides matching TRBD1. CDR1 MDHEN and CDR2 SYDVKM come from the germline V gene. This CDR3 is 16 amino acids long. Losses at the gene ends were 6 bases for V and 3 bases for J; bases not matched to a gene: 11. The CDR3 region has the DNA TGTGCCAGCAGCCAACTCAAGACAGGGTCCAATCAGCCCCAGCATTTT. This encodes CASSQLKTGSNQPQHF.

This clonotype is medium-sized. This chain joins TRBV7-3 and TRBJ1-1; weak D call: TRBD1 (6 bases). V gave up 4 bases and J gave up 2 bases, with 14 bases separating them. Germline V gene sequence: CDR1 SGHTA, CDR2 FQGTGA. CDR3 length: 15 amino acids. CDR3 in amino acids: CASSSLGASNTEAFF. The CDR3 DNA reads TGTGCCAGCAGCTCCCTGGGGGCCTCCAACACTGAAGCTTTCTTT.

By sample fraction, this clonotype is medium-sized. One end of the junction fails to match germline, which may point to a read error. The rearrangement links TRBV29-1 to TRBJ2-2, with a possible D match to TRBD2 (5 bases). The CDR3 loop spans 13 amino acids. Germline lookup yields CDR1 SQVTM and CDR2 ANQGSEA. The DNA of the CDR3 is TGCAGCGTTCAAGACTATTCCGGTGGAGAGCTGTTTTTT. Translated, it gives CSVQDYSGGELFF.

The V call is TRBV6-1, the J call TRBJ2-1; D unresolved. CDR1 is MNHNS, CDR2 SASEGT, per germline. The V and J ends lost 6 bases and 7 bases respectively, with 13 bases between them. The CDR3 sequence is 13 residues long. CDR3 loop: CASRSLRLNEQFF. For the CDR3, the DNA is TGTGCCAGCAGGTCACTCCGGTTGAATGAGCAGTTCTTC.

The CDR3 bases are TGTGCCAGCAGTGAATTCGGACAGGGGGCTCGCAATGAGCAGTTCTTC. Its protein is CASSEFGQGARNEQFF. The chain has TRBV6-1 and TRBJ2-1; 11 bases are a match to TRBD1. The CDR3 covers 16 residues. CDR1 is MNHNS and CDR2 is SASEGT in the germline V gene. Unmatched junction bases numbered 6, after V lost 2 bases and J lost 6 bases.